This T cell receptor (beta chain) is drawn from a study of OX40 agonist ivuxolimab in advanced cancers. The germline CDR1 and CDR2 sequences are SQVTM and ANQGSEA. V lost 4 bases and J 3 bases, leaving 10 bases between the germline ends. This CDR3 is 13 amino acids long. Individuals having autoimmune disease history or systemic immunosuppression were not enrolled. TCRdb's copy holds only in-frame clones and misses some; the assay was immunoSEQ multiplex PCR. The sample records 86,000 or so clones, roughly 92% being singletons. The sample consisted of CD4+ or CD8+ T cells sorted from blood, taken in a trial of the OX40 agonist ivuxolimab. J is TRBJ1-5 and V is TRBV29-1; D remains ambiguous. The TCR was taken from an adult with an advanced solid tumor such as melanoma, head and neck, liver or kidney cancer. Here the CDR3 DNA reads TGCAGCGTTGCTATTAGAAACAATCAGCCCCAGCATTTT. Protein product: CSVAIRNNQPQHF. Using reference TRBV29-1 and TRBJ1-5 for the parts outside the CDR3, the full variable domain is SAVISQKPSRDICQRGTSLTIQCQVDSQVTMMFWYRQQPGQSLTLIATANQGSEATYESGFVIDKFPISRPNLTFSTLTVSNMSPEDSSIYLCSVAIRNNQPQHFGDGTRLSIL.